Below, 16 T cell receptor beta chains from the same sample are listed, as sequenced in a study of blood T cell repertoires in COVID-19. Assay: immunoSEQ multiplex PCR; the TCRdb copy retains only in-frame clones and omits some. Here the sample spans tens of thousands of clones, 85% to 90% being singletons. The specimen sequenced was peripheral blood. These receptors all stem from a woman aged 55-70 years with COVID-19, enrolled during active disease.

The V gene is TRBV5-1, the J gene TRBJ1-1, with TRBD1 as a possible D gene (6 bases). Deletions cut 4 bases from V and 8 bases from J, with 18 bases between. CDR3 length equals 14 residues. Germline CDR1 reads SGHRS; CDR2 reads YFSETQ. CDR3 in amino acids: CASSHDGQILEAFF. CDR3 bases: TGCGCCAGCAGCCATGACGGACAGATATTAGAAGCTTTCTTT.

The chain employs TRBV27 and TRBJ1-1; possible D gene TRBD1, 6 bases. The V and J ends lost 3 bases and 1 base respectively, with 9 bases between them. The CDR3 extends over 14 amino acids. Germline lookup yields CDR1 MNHEY and CDR2 SMNVEV (reference sequence). The CDR3 DNA reads as TGTGCCAGCAGTTTGGACAGTTGGAACACTGAAGCTTTCTTT. Its protein is CASSLDSWNTEAFF.

The chain links TRBV19 to TRBJ1-6; TRBD1 aligns across 9 bases. Germline CDR1 and CDR2: LNHDA and SQIVND (reference sequence). This CDR3 contains 13 residues. J lost 7 bases, V lost 7 bases, and 2 bases had no gene match. CDR3 protein: CASKGQGNSPLHF. As DNA, the CDR3 is TGTGCCAGTAAGGGACAGGGAAATTCACCCCTCCACTTT.

The chain is built from TRBV6-1 and TRBJ2-1, with TRBD1 as a possible D gene (6 bases). V shed 3 bases and J shed 5 bases, with 14 bases lying between them. The CDR3 totals 15 residues. Germline V CDR1 and CDR2: MNHNS, SASEGT. This chain's CDR3 is CASSDWGHPNNEQFF. For the CDR3, the DNA is TGTGCCAGCAGTGATTGGGGACACCCGAACAATGAGCAGTTCTTC.

The CDR3 here is CASIVTGGREQYF. CDR3 coding DNA: TGTGCCAGCATAGTGACAGGGGGTAGGGAGCAGTACTTC. The chain combines TRBV2 with TRBJ2-7; the match to TRBD1 covers 9 bases. Germline V gives CDR1 SNHLY, CDR2 FYNNEI. The CDR3 sequence is 13 residues long. Trimming at V came to 7 bases and at J to 7 bases, leaving 8 bases not matched to a gene.

This chain joins TRBV30 and TRBJ2-3, with D tentatively TRBD1 (6 bases). V shed 3 bases and J shed 2 bases, with 12 bases lying between them. The CDR3 covers 14 residues. The germline V gene encodes CDR1 GTSNPN and CDR2 SVGIG (reference sequence). This chain's CDR3 is CAWSPGHYTDTQYF. The CDR3 bases are TGTGCCTGGAGCCCGGGACACTACACAGATACGCAGTATTTT.

V gene TRBV2 combines with J gene TRBJ1-3; D is perhaps TRBD1 (6 bases). V lost 6 bases and J 0 bases, leaving 9 bases between the germline ends. This CDR3 comprises 14 residues. Germline V gene lookup returns CDR1 SNHLY and CDR2 FYNNEI. The CDR3 loop is CASRTGSSGNTIYF. CDR3 nucleotide sequence: TGTGCCAGCAGAACAGGGAGCTCTGGAAACACCATATATTTT.

This chain links TRBV15 with TRBJ2-6, with 9 bases identical to TRBD1. With V trimmed by 0 bases and J by 1 base, 7 bases remained unmatched. This CDR3 contains 19 residues. Germline loops: CDR1 LNHNV, CDR2 YYDKDF (reference sequence). The DNA of the CDR3 is TGTGCCACCAGCAGAGACTTACAGGGGGCAGGGTCTGGGGCCAACGTCCTGACTTTC. It translates to CATSRDLQGAGSGANVLTF.

The V call is TRBV7-9, the J call TRBJ2-3; the D gene is possibly TRBD2 (5 bases). This CDR3 is built from 15 residues. V lost 2 bases and J 5 bases, leaving 14 bases between the germline ends. CDR1 is SEHNR, CDR2 FQNEAQ, per germline (reference sequence). The chain's CDR3 is CASSLIGGGLDTQYF. In DNA form, the CDR3 reads TGTGCCAGCAGCTTAATTGGCGGCGGACTAGATACGCAGTATTTT.

The rearrangement joins TRBV7-6 to TRBJ2-1; D may be TRBD1 (5 bases). This CDR3 comprises 16 residues. The germline V gene has CDR1 SGHVS and CDR2 FNYEAQ. The ends were cut back, 6 bases at V and 9 bases at J, with 24 bases in the middle. The CDR3 is CASSFGAQGNWVEQFF. In DNA, the CDR3 is TGTGCCAGCAGTTTCGGCGCCCAGGGTAACTGGGTTGAGCAGTTCTTC.

This chain uses TRBV1 with TRBJ2-7; the table calls TRBD2, which could not be checked here. TRBV1 is an annotated pseudogene. The CDR3 sequence is 16 residues long. This CDR3 reads CTSSQAVREGPHEQYF. CDR3 coding DNA: TGCACCAGCAGCCAGGCGGTGCGGGAGGGCCCCCACGAGCAGTACTTC.

The genes are TRBV6-6 and TRBJ1-6, with unresolved D. CDR3 length: 15 residues. CDR1 is MNHNY, CDR2 SVGAGI, per germline (reference sequence). Trimming left V 2 bases short and J 2 bases short, with 7 bases between. CDR3: CASSYPPTYNSPLHF. Here the CDR3 DNA reads TGTGCCAGCAGTTACCCCCCTACCTATAATTCACCCCTCCACTTT.

V is TRBV7-8 and J is TRBJ2-7; 7 nucleotides match TRBD1. Unmatched junction bases numbered 10, after V lost 5 bases and J lost 0 bases. There are 16 residues in the CDR3. Germline CDR1 reads SGHVS; CDR2 reads FQNEAQ. Here the CDR3 reads CASSPSGTALSYEQYF. DNA for the CDR3: TGTGCCAGCAGCCCTAGTGGGACAGCCCTCTCCTACGAGCAGTACTTC.

This clone occurred once. V is TRBV4-1 and J is TRBJ2-2; 12 bases are a match to TRBD1. The CDR3 consists of 19 residues. V dropped 0 bases and J dropped 0; count of bases not matched to a gene: 5. Germline values: CDR1 MGHRA, CDR2 YSYEKL. The CDR3 region is CASSQDGTGGVSNTGELFF. The CDR3 nucleotides are TGCGCCAGCAGCCAAGATGGGACAGGGGGCGTCTCGAACACCGGGGAGCTGTTTTTT.

V and J are TRBV9 and TRBJ2-7; a weak D match, TRBD2 (6 bases). Trimming cost V 0 bases and J 3 bases, with 19 bases left between them. Per the germline V gene, CDR1 is SGDLS and CDR2 is YYNGEE. This CDR3 contains 17 residues. The CDR3 nucleotides are TGTGCCAGCAGCGTAGATCCCGGGAGCGGGTTAGGCTACGAGCAGTACTTC. This sequence encodes CASSVDPGSGLGYEQYF.

This chain uses TRBV6-6 with TRBJ1-1; tentatively, D is TRBD1 (5 bases). Germline lookup yields CDR1 MNHNY and CDR2 SVGAGI (reference sequence). The V and J ends lost 2 bases and 11 bases respectively, with 12 bases between them. The CDR3 runs 12 residues. CDR3 DNA: TGTGCCAGCAGTTACGGTACGGGGGACGCTTTCTTT. Translation: CASSYGTGDAFF.